This TCR beta chain was identified during a study of T cells after yellow fever vaccination (dated by TCRdb to about 2019). About the investigation overall: Libraries from fractions with low cell numbers were prepared with the SMART-Seq v4 Ultra Low Input RNA kit. To follow T-cell clones before and after primary and booster YFV17D yellow fever vaccination, bulk TCR alpha and beta repertoires were sequenced over time. The cohort comprised two healthy male donors, one aged 18 to 30 and one aged 30 to 40 years. Blood samples were taken at several timepoints before and after primary and secondary immunization, and bulk PBMC replicates and cell subsets were isolated. Results the study describes overall, beyond this receptor: A small share of clonotypes was detected in both CD4 and CD8 compartments, with the overlap likely arising from convergent recombination. FACS-sorted repertoires could contain abundant contaminating clonotypes from the bulk population, so computational filtering was required. Because only a couple of donors were included in the study, the extent to which the findings can be generalized is limited. After the booster, most of the clones that had expanded following primary vaccination were detected again (about 95% of CD4 and more than 85% of CD8), which suggests that memory was broadly maintained. Compared with the primary T-cell response, the secondary T-cell response was weaker but faster, peaking on day 5 rather than day 15.

A remark on this clonotype: The antigen it binds to is not known. Possible read error: a much larger clone is one base away.

As encoded in the germline V gene, CDR1 is SQVTM while CDR2 is ANQGSEA. V is cut by 6 bases and J by 1 base, and the space between the germline ends is 9 bases. The cysteine opens and the phenylalanine closes a CDR3 of 12 amino acids. The kept DNA is CDR3 alone, 36 bases in frame from the first base. TCR cDNA was synthesized by 5'RACE template switching, which introduced a universal primer site and unique molecular identifiers. Priming of cDNA synthesis was performed from both the TCR alpha and TCR beta constant segments. Libraries were amplified in two PCR steps, with sample barcodes and sequencing adapters added in the second step. Sequencing of the libraries was done on either Illumina HiSeq 2500 (2x100 bp) or NovaSeq (2x150 bp). On the authors' methods: MIGEC handled demultiplexing of reads and collapsing into UMI consensus sequences, while MiXCR performed V(D)J alignment. Vaccine-responding clonotypes were defined with edgeR using replicate PBMC samples, requiring FDR below 0.01 and a log2 fold change above 5 up to day 15. Each bulk clonotype was labeled CD4 or CD8 based on which sequenced repertoire, CD4 or CD8, contained the clonotype at higher abundance. TCRdb reanalyzed the raw reads on its own, using fastp at Q25 for trimming and MiXCR for clone calling, and kept in-frame beta chains. Every entry covers one CDR3 protein and lists the most common genes and DNA from its rows. The V and J calls here are based on TCRdb, not the publication. The sample has 200,000 or so distinct CDR3 sequences on record, over 6.5% of them singletons. The top ten hold approximately 1.1% of the sample.

The treatment or condition label for this specimen denotes: live attenuated yellow fever vaccine strain. A standard Ficoll-Paque protocol was used to isolate PBMCs from peripheral blood. CD4 and CD8 T-cell fractions were isolated with Dynabeads CD4 and CD8 positive selection kits. TriZol was used to extract RNA from bulk PBMCs, from CD4 and CD8 fractions, and from dextramer-positive and dextramer-negative fractions. The specimen comprised CD4+ T cells sorted from PBMCs, sampled on the day of the yellow fever booster vaccination. The sequence came from a man aged 25 to 40 who received the YFV17D yellow fever vaccine. Recombination connected TRBV29-1 to TRBJ2-5, with no reliable assignment of the D segment. The CDR3 protein: CSVQQVQETQYF. The nucleotides read TGCAGCGTGCAGCAGGTCCAAGAGACCCAGTACTTC.